These 32 T cell receptor beta chains were sequenced from one sample in a study of response to subunit inactivated influenza vaccine. From the RT-PCR reads, TCRdb called clonotypes with MiXCR, one entry per CDR3 protein. This table holds over 800,000 distinct CDR3 sequences, about 20% found once. Source: PBMCs from blood, taken 5 days after vaccination. These receptors were collected from a man aged 50 to 60 who received an inactivated influenza vaccine.

This clonotype was observed a single time. A much bigger clone sits one base away, suggesting this may be a read error. The chain has TRBV10-3 and TRBJ2-7; D gene unclear. The CDR3 is made up of 12 amino acids. Germline V gene sequence: CDR1 ENHRY, CDR2 SYGVKD. DNA of the CDR3: TGTGCCATCAGTGATGGGATCTACGAGCATTACTTC. Amino acid sequence: CAISDGIYEHYF.

Many counts were recorded for this clonotype. The rearrangement links TRBV6-5 to TRBJ2-5; perhaps TRBD1 as D (5 bases). This CDR3 is built from 14 residues. Between the trimmed V and J ends, which lost 3 bases and 5 bases, there was a span of 13 bases. Germline CDR1 is MNHEY and CDR2 is SVGAGI. Written as DNA, the CDR3 is TGTGCCAGCAGTTATGGCCAGGGTGTTGAGACCCAGTACTTC. Translated: CASSYGQGVETQYF.

This chain uses TRBV6-5 with TRBJ2-4; TRBD2 aligns across 7 bases. The germline V gene encodes CDR1 MNHEY and CDR2 SVGAGI. V shed 6 bases and J 9 bases; nucleotides not matched to a gene: 5. The CDR3 is made up of 12 amino acids. CDR3 bases: TGTGCCAGCAGGGGGGACTACGGCATTCAGTACTTC. It translates to CASRGDYGIQYF.

This clonotype was seen a few times. The V gene is TRBV7-6, the J gene TRBJ1-1; D is perhaps TRBD1 (5 bases). CDR1 and CDR2 from the germline V gene are SGHVS and FNYEAQ. Trimming took 5 bases from V and 4 from J, leaving 11 bases between them. The CDR3 sequence is 13 residues long. The CDR3 DNA reads TGTGCCAGCAGCACACTTGGGACCACTGAAGCTTTCTTT. Protein product: CASSTLGTTEAFF.

This chain connects TRBV20-1 to TRBJ2-7, with D perhaps assigned TRBD1 or TRBD2 (5 bases each). Germline CDR1 and CDR2: DFQATT and SNEGSKA (reference sequence). This CDR3 has 14 amino acids. V lost 5 bases, J lost 3 bases, and 17 bases lay in between. The CDR3 sequence: CSAGIQDFYYEQYF. For the CDR3, the DNA is TGCAGTGCTGGAATACAGGACTTTTACTACGAGCAGTACTTC.

This clonotype appeared a few times. This sequence joins TRBV4-1 and TRBJ1-2; D perhaps matches TRBD1 (5 bases). There are 20 residues in the CDR3. The germline V gene has CDR1 MGHRA and CDR2 YSYEKL. The germline V and J ends were trimmed by 0 bases and 4 bases, with 27 bases remaining between them. CDR3 loop: CASSQDTSMYRPVGGYGYTF. DNA of the CDR3: TGCGCCAGCAGCCAAGATACGAGTATGTACAGGCCCGTCGGGGGCTATGGCTACACCTTC.

This clonotype has ten or more counts. The V call is TRBV12-3 or TRBV12-4, the J call TRBJ2-1; D is possibly TRBD2 (5 bases). This CDR3 contains 12 residues. V lost 6 bases and J lost 9, with 12 bases in between. The CDR3 region is CASSPWSGEQFF. The CDR3 bases are TGTGCCAGCAGCCCCTGGAGCGGTGAGCAGTTCTTC.

This clonotype occurred a few times. V and J are TRBV10-3 and TRBJ2-5; D call uncertain. In germline, CDR1 is ENHRY, CDR2 SYGVKD. This CDR3 comprises 14 residues. The ends were cut back, 2 bases at V and 1 base at J, with 8 bases in the middle. In DNA, the CDR3 is TGTGCCATCAGTGAGAATCGGGCCCAAGAGACCCAGTACTTC. Translation: CAISENRAQETQYF.

The chain carries TRBV20-1 and TRBJ2-3; TRBD2 agrees at 12 bases. Germline-derived CDR1 and CDR2 are DFQATT and SNEGSKA (reference sequence). V lost 4 bases, J lost 3 bases, and 2 bases stayed unmatched. The CDR3 loop spans 14 amino acids. The CDR3 sequence is CSATGTSGTDTQYF. CDR3 DNA: TGCAGTGCTACCGGGACTAGCGGGACAGATACGCAGTATTTT.

The V call is TRBV5-1, the J call TRBJ2-3, with D maybe TRBD1 (6 bases). Germline V lookup: CDR1 SGHRS, CDR2 YFSETQ. The CDR3 is 16 residues long. V lost 3 bases, J lost 6 bases, and 20 bases lay in between. CDR3 protein: CASSSSSNGRGDTQYF. CDR3 coding DNA: TGCGCCAGCAGCTCCTCTTCCAACGGCAGGGGTGATACGCAGTATTTT.

The table lists this clonotype with a count of one. This chain joins TRBV10-3 and TRBJ2-4, with 12 bases fitting TRBD2. Germline V lookup: CDR1 ENHRY, CDR2 SYGVKD. The CDR3 contains 14 residues. The ends lost 10 bases at V and 8 bases at J; junction bases unmatched: 9. The CDR3 DNA sequence: TGTGCCACTTCGCTAGCGGGAGGGGGGGACATTCAGTACTTC. Translation: CATSLAGGGDIQYF.

The chain is built from TRBV11-2 and TRBJ1-6, with a weak D call TRBD1 (6 bases). Trimming pared 6 bases from V and 11 bases from J, leaving 20 bases between. Germline values: CDR1 SGHAT, CDR2 FQNNGV. This CDR3 region has 15 residues. CDR3 residues: CASSSMGQGRTPLHF. The CDR3 DNA reads as TGTGCCAGCAGTTCTATGGGGCAGGGGCGTACACCCCTCCACTTT.

This clonotype was seen only a few times. The chain couples TRBV2 to TRBJ2-7, with a tentative D call TRBD1 (6 bases). Germline CDR1 is SNHLY and CDR2 is FYNNEI. Trimming removed 8 bases from V and 4 bases from J, with 18 bases in between. CDR3 length: 14 residues. The CDR3 is CASHRATSGYEQYF. CDR3 nucleotides: TGTGCCAGCCACAGGGCCACCTCGGGTTACGAGCAGTACTTC.

The gene calls are TRBV7-9 and TRBJ2-7, with TRBD1 matching 8 bases. CDR3 length equals 15 residues. After removal of 4 bases from V and 5 bases from J, the junction contained 10 bases not matched to a gene. Germline V gene sequence: CDR1 SEHNR, CDR2 FQNEAQ (reference sequence). This chain's CDR3 is CASSSKWTGPNEQYF. DNA of the CDR3: TGTGCCAGCAGCTCAAAATGGACAGGGCCCAACGAGCAGTACTTC. Together with reference TRBV7-9 and TRBJ2-7, the CDR3 gives the full variable domain: DTGVSQNPRHKITKRGQNVTFRCDPISEHNRLYWYRQTLGQGPEFLTYFQNEAQLEKSRLLSDRFSAERPKGSFSTLEIQRTEQGDSAMYLCASSSKWTGPNEQYFGPGTRLTVT.

This clonotype was found a few times. V usage is TRBV29-1 and J usage is TRBJ1-1; D might be TRBD1 (5 bases). Between the trimmed V and J ends, which lost 3 bases and 0 bases, there was a span of 8 bases. This CDR3 spans 13 amino acids. The V gene's germline CDR1 is SQVTM and CDR2 ANQGSEA. The CDR3 nucleotides are TGCAGCGTTGAGGAGGGGCTGAACACTGAAGCTTTCTTT. Translation gives CSVEEGLNTEAFF.

The chain is built from TRBV29-1 and TRBJ2-3, with D possibly being TRBD2 (6 bases). The CDR3 loop spans 13 amino acids. Germline-derived CDR1 and CDR2 are SQVTM and ANQGSEA. The V and J ends lost 7 bases and 0 bases respectively, with 11 bases between them. The CDR3 coding sequence is TGCAGCGCCGAGGGGACTAGCACAGATACGCAGTATTTT. Amino acids: CSAEGTSTDTQYF.

This clonotype was seen many times. This chain connects TRBV10-3 to TRBJ1-1; D gene uncertain. The CDR3 sequence is 14 residues long. V lost 5 bases and J 1 base, leaving 11 bases between the germline ends. The germline V gene encodes CDR1 ENHRY and CDR2 SYGVKD. The CDR3 bases are TGTGCCATCAGTAATAAATTACAGAACACTGAAGCTTTCTTT. Translated, it gives CAISNKLQNTEAFF.

The chain combines TRBV6-1 with TRBJ1-5; D not certain. V lost 7 bases to trimming and J lost 0 bases, with 13 bases between them. The V gene's germline CDR1 is MNHNS and CDR2 SASEGT. The CDR3 covers 15 residues. CDR3 in amino acids: CASIQAVSSNQPQHF. The CDR3 DNA is TGTGCCAGCATTCAGGCAGTGAGTAGCAATCAGCCCCAGCATTTT.

The chain employs TRBV28 and TRBJ2-7, with a tentative D call TRBD2 (5 bases). Trimming left V 3 bases short and J 4 bases short, with 13 bases between. CDR3 length equals 14 residues. Germline V CDR1 and CDR2: MDHEN, SYDVKM. The CDR3, as DNA: TGTGCCAGCAGTTTCACGGGGAACTTATACGAGCAGTACTTC. Encoded protein: CASSFTGNLYEQYF. Looking up the rest from reference TRBV28 and TRBJ2-7 gives the full variable domain: DVKVTQSSRYLVKRTGEKVFLECVQDMDHENMFWYRQDPGLGLRLIYFSYDVKMKEKGDIPEGYSVSREKKERFSLILESASTNQTSMYLCASSFTGNLYEQYFGPGTRLTVT.

V and J are TRBV7-8 and TRBJ2-7; no definite D call. V lost 5 bases and J lost 2, with 16 bases in between. The germline V gene has CDR1 SGHVS and CDR2 FQNEAQ. This CDR3 is 15 amino acids long. The CDR3 region has the DNA TGTGCCAGCAGCCCAAAGGGTAGGTCGGCCTACGAGCAGTACTTC. It encodes CASSPKGRSAYEQYF.

The chain joins TRBV7-2 to TRBJ2-5; 10 bases fit TRBD2. The CDR3 is 16 residues long. The germline CDR1 and CDR2 sequences are SGHTA and FQGNSA. Trimming at V came to 1 base and at J to 5 bases, leaving 7 bases not matched to a gene. CDR3 coding DNA: TGTGCCAGCAGCTTAGTAGCGGGAGGATGGGACGAGACCCAGTACTTC. Residues: CASSLVAGGWDETQYF.

V is TRBV27 and J is TRBJ2-7, with 7 bases identical to TRBD1. This CDR3 region has 15 residues. Looked up from germline, CDR1 is MNHEY and CDR2 is SMNVEV (reference sequence). J was trimmed by 5 bases and V by 5 bases; bases with no gene match: 12. The CDR3 loop reads CASSPRQGNVNEQYF. The CDR3 nucleotides read TGTGCCAGCAGTCCCCGACAGGGTAATGTGAACGAGCAGTACTTC.

This clonotype was recorded once. V is TRBV27 and J is TRBJ1-5, with TRBD1 matching over 8 bases. V trimming: 3 bases; J trimming: 6 bases; junction bases outside the gene matches: 7. CDR3 length equals 15 residues. Germline values: CDR1 MNHEY, CDR2 SMNVEV (reference sequence). CDR3 amino acids: CASSFSQGAGQPQHF. The CDR3 nucleotides read TGTGCCAGCAGTTTTTCCCAGGGGGCCGGTCAGCCCCAGCATTTT.

The chain couples TRBV7-8 to TRBJ2-7; D not certain. The CDR3 is 16 residues long. The germline CDR1 and CDR2 sequences are SGHVS and FQNEAQ. Trimming pared 5 bases from V and 4 bases from J, leaving 21 bases between. For the CDR3, the DNA is TGTGCCAGCAGCCCACCCTTGGGCGCTGAACTATACGAGCAGTACTTC. Translation: CASSPPLGAELYEQYF.

The chain links TRBV6-5 to TRBJ1-1, with D tentatively TRBD1 (6 bases). V gave up 1 base and J gave up 5 bases, with 11 bases separating them. Germline V gene sequence: CDR1 MNHEY, CDR2 SVGAGI. The CDR3 is 14 residues long. The CDR3 here is CASSYLGGVTEAFF. In nucleotides, the CDR3 is TGTGCCAGCAGTTACTTAGGGGGAGTGACTGAAGCTTTCTTT.

The table lists this clonotype with a few counts. This rearrangement joins TRBV20-1 to TRBJ2-5; D is possibly TRBD2 (6 bases). The CDR3 has 12 residues. V gave up 4 bases and J gave up 5 bases, with 11 bases separating them. Germline V gene data show CDR1 as DFQATT and CDR2 as SNEGSKA (reference sequence). CDR3 DNA: TGCAGTGCTATGGGCGCGGGGGAGACCCAGTACTTC. Its translation: CSAMGAGETQYF.

This clonotype turned up a few times. The chain couples TRBV10-3 to TRBJ1-2; possibly TRBD1 for D (5 bases). Deletions cut 4 bases from V and 4 bases from J, with 10 bases between. CDR1 and CDR2 from the germline V gene are ENHRY and SYGVKD. The CDR3 consists of 13 residues. The CDR3 reads CAISGVQGYGYTF. DNA for the CDR3: TGTGCCATCAGTGGTGTTCAGGGCTATGGCTACACCTTC.

This chain connects TRBV27 to TRBJ1-5; no clear D gene. V lost 3 bases and J lost 0, with 12 bases in between. The CDR3 has 16 amino acids. The V gene's germline CDR1 is MNHEY and CDR2 SMNVEV (reference sequence). DNA for the CDR3: TGTGCCAGCAGTTTCAGAGCGGCGTATAGCAATCAGCCCCAGCATTTT. Translated: CASSFRAAYSNQPQHF.

The rearrangement uses TRBV7-8 and TRBJ2-3, with a tentative D call TRBD1 (5 bases). CDR3 size: 15 residues. V dropped 4 bases and J dropped 1 base, with 12 bases sitting between them. CDR1 SGHVS and CDR2 FQNEAQ come from the germline V gene. The CDR3 protein is CASSSVQGRTDTQYF. CDR3 in DNA: TGTGCCAGCAGCTCAGTCCAGGGCCGCACAGATACGCAGTATTTT.

This chain connects TRBV12-3 or TRBV12-4 to TRBJ2-3; D gene uncertain. The CDR3 is made up of 15 amino acids. The V and J ends lost 3 bases and 0 bases respectively, with 10 bases between them. CDR3 protein: CASSFARTSTDTQYF. The CDR3 DNA reads TGTGCCAGCAGTTTCGCTAGAACTAGCACAGATACGCAGTATTTT.

V and J are TRBV7-9 and TRBJ2-4; no clear D gene. The germline CDR1 and CDR2 sequences are SEHNR and FQNEAQ (reference sequence). The CDR3 length is 16 residues. V lost 5 bases and J lost 2, with 16 bases in between. CDR3 protein: CASSPSRVTSKNIQYF. The CDR3 nucleotides are TGTGCCAGCAGCCCCTCTAGGGTTACTTCCAAAAACATTCAGTACTTC.

This clonotype was picked up a small number of times. The V and J genes are TRBV29-1 and TRBJ1-1; 11 positions match TRBD1. V shed 7 bases and J 1 base; nucleotides not matched to a gene: 2. The CDR3 length is 13 residues. CDR1 and CDR2 from the germline V gene are SQVTM and ANQGSEA. In DNA, the CDR3 is TGCAGCGGGGACAGGGGGGCGAACACTGAAGCTTTCTTT. Translated: CSGDRGANTEAFF.